The clone carrying this T cell receptor beta chain was counted at least ten times. Its antigen is unknown. This beta chain is a stray read from a library made for alpha chains; its abundance is not meaningful. Time point given: sample taken at primary tumor resection. Whole RNA obtained from tumor, nontumor lung or frozen PBMC underwent sequencing without sorting. The data originate from a study of spatial heterogeneity in lung cancer. The overall study: Raw-read counts averaged over ten per unique TCR and UMI combination. Findings and limits, study-wide: Blood contained ubiquitous expanded tumor TCRs more at resection than at follow-up.

TCRdb passed the 5' RACE reads through MiXCR, listing each CDR3 protein once. The sample gives 11,000 or so distinct CDR3 sequences, around 3.5% of which show up once; around 50% is in the top ten. This clonotype originated in a female donor with early-stage non-small cell lung cancer. The sequencing used PBMCs, collected at surgery.

The CDR3 region is CSAQQGSGYGYTF. The DNA for the CDR3 is TGCAGTGCTCAACAGGGGTCGGGCTATGGCTACACCTTC. The chain is built from TRBV20-1 and TRBJ1-2; the match to TRBD1 covers 7 bases. Germline CDR1 is DFQATT and CDR2 is SNEGSKA (reference sequence). The V gene end was trimmed by 5 bases and the J gene end by 4 bases; junction bases not matched to a gene: 7. The CDR3 covers 13 residues.